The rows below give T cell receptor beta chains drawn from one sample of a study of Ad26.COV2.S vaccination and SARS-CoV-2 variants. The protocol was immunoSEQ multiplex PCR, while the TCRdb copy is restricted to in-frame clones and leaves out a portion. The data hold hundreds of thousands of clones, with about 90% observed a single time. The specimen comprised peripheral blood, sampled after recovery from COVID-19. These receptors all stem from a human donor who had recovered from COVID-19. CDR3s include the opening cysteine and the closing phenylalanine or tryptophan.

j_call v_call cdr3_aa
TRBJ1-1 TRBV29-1 CSVGGQGSTEAFF
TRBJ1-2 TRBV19 CASSIRGPNYGYTF
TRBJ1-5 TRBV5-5 CASSPRQGFTSVDQPQHF
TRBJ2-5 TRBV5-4 CASSLTGTQYF
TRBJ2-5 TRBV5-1 CASSSLQGRETQYF
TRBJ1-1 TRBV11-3 CASSLSRGNTEAFF
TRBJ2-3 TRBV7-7 CASSPTGTPGFADTQYF
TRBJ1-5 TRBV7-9 CASSSGPLQPQHF
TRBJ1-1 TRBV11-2 CASSSRQGMRTEAFF
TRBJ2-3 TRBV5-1 CASSLVWGQTDTQYF
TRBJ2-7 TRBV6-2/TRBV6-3 CASSYAGQTYEQYF
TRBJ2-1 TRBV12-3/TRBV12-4 CASQPAAYNEQFF
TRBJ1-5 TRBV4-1 CASSRQGSNQPQHF
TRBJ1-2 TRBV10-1 CASSDHLRYTF
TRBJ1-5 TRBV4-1 CASSGGTGLNQPQHF
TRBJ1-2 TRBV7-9 CASSLGLNNYGYTF
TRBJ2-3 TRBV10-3 CAISGIVVTGGTDTQYF
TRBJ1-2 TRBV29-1 CSAGRQGIPYGYTF
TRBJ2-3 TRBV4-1 CASSHQAAGARGTDTQYF
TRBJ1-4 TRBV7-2 CASSRSGNSGEKLFF
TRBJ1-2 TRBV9 CASSVGSLDYGYTF
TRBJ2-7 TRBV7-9 CASSPGTAFYEQYF
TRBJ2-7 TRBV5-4 CASSLELGDEQYF
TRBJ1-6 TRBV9 CASSPSGGAPNSPLHF
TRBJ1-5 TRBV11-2 CASSLGLGQGANQPQHF
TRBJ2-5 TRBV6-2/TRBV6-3 CASSFPLPGRDQETQYF
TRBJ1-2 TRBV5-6 CASSLGELRLSNYGYTF
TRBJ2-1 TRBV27 CASSLSTSGYHNEQFF
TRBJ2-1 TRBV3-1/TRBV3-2 CASSQSRPSSYNEQFF
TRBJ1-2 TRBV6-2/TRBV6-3 CASSYSTGVGGYTF
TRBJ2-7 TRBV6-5 CASRSGLGSYEQYF
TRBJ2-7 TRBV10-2 CASSSGGAGEQYF
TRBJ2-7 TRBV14 CASSQEGQGGSYEQYF
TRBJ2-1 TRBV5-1 CASSWGPSGGEQFF
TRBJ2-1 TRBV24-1 CATSPGGRSYNEQFF
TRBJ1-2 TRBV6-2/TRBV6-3 CASSSAGTSNYGYTF
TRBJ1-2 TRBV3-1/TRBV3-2 CASSQLSSYGYTF
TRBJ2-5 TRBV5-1 CASSRRGAGEQETQYF
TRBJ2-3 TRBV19 CASSLSGGLTDTQYF
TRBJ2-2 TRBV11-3 CASSLAGALPTGELFF
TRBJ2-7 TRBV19 CASRVDRGRTYEQYF
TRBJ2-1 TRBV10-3 CAISVAGGNEQFF
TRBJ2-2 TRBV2 CASMREGELFF